The entry below describes one TCR beta chain. Antigen specificity is unknown. This record belongs to a study of cytomegalovirus exposure and HLA in healthy donors. In the study overall: Samples from HLA-typed donors yielded about 85 million unique TCRs in an early data release.

The CDR3 has 15 residues. Germline CDR1 and CDR2: MNHEY and SVGAGI. The V and J ends lost 5 bases and 4 bases, in that order; junction bases with no gene match: 8. Amplification used 60 Vbeta primers and 13 Jbeta primers. TCRdb's copy holds only in-frame clones and misses some; the assay was immunoSEQ multiplex PCR. Counted here are over 150,000 clones, approximately 80% occurring once; the ten biggest clones make up approximately 3%. Whole-study results and caveats: A later analysis reported that several of the most significant clusters appeared to be linked to common viral pathogens, among them Epstein-Barr virus. The dataset shows that most TCR sequences were rare, while some public TCRs occurred in many donors.

The donors were healthy bone marrow donors. The genes are TRBV6-5 and TRBJ1-1; 9 bases map to TRBD1. The sequence came from a woman aged 25 to 39 in good health and CMV-seronegative. Sequences were obtained from PBMCs. CDR3 bases: TGTGCCAGCAGTACCCCGACAGGGGGGAGCACTGAAGCTTTCTTT. This codes for CASSTPTGGSTEAFF.